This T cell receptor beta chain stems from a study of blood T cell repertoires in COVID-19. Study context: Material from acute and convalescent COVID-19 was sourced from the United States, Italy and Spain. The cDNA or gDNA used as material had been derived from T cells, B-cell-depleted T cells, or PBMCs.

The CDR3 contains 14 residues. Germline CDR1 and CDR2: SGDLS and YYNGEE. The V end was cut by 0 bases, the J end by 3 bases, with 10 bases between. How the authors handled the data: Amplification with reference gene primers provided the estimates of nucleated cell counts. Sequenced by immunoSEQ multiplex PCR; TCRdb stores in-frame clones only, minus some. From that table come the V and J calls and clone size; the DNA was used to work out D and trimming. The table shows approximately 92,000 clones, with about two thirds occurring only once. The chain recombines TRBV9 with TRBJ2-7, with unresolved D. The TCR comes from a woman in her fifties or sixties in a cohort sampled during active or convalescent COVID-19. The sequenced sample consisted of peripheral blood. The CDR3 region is CASSVGHQFYEQYF. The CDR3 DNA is TGTGCCAGCAGCGTAGGGCACCAATTCTACGAGCAGTACTTC. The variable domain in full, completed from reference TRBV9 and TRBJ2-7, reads DSGVTQTPKHLITATGQRVTLRCSPRSGDLSVYWYQQSLDQGLQFLIQYYNGEERAKGNILERFSAQQFPDLHSELNLSSLELGDSALYFCASSVGHQFYEQYFGPGTRLTVT.